The 5 T cell receptor beta chains reported below all come from one sample, sequenced in a study of cytomegalovirus exposure and HLA in healthy donors. With 60 Vbeta and 13 Jbeta primers, the PCR was carried out. Repertoires were generated with immunoSEQ multiplex PCR, while TCRdb's copy carries only in-frame clones and drops some. The sample lists approximately 75,000 clones; 65% to 70% were seen once. The specimen was PBMCs. The receptors were sampled from a man in his forties in good health and CMV-seropositive.

The chain employs TRBV20-1 and TRBJ1-1; D remains unclear. Germline values: CDR1 DFQATT, CDR2 SNEGSKA (reference sequence). V lost 0 bases, J lost 7 bases, and 6 bases lay in between. The CDR3 is made up of 11 amino acids. This CDR3 reads CSARDSLEAFF. In nucleotides, the CDR3 is TGCAGTGCTAGAGATTCACTTGAAGCTTTCTTT.

The chain combines TRBV7-4 with TRBJ2-7, with TRBD1 as a possible D gene (6 bases). Trimming stripped 4 bases from V and 0 bases from J, with 10 bases between. Germline values: CDR1 SGHVT, CDR2 SQSDAQ. The CDR3 spans 14 residues. CDR3 sequence: CASSSGQTSYEQYF. The CDR3 DNA reads TGTGCCAGCAGCTCCGGACAGACCTCCTACGAGCAGTACTTC.

The chain employs TRBV6-1 and TRBJ2-3; possibly TRBD2 for D (6 bases). The CDR3 length is 15 residues. The V gene lost 3 bases and the J gene lost 0 bases, with 10 bases spanning the gap. Per the germline V gene, CDR1 is MNHNS and CDR2 is SASEGT. CDR3 DNA: TGTGCCAGCAGTGACCGAGGGACTAGCACAGATACGCAGTATTTT. Translated: CASSDRGTSTDTQYF.

The gene calls are TRBV27 and TRBJ1-3, with a possible D match to TRBD1 (6 bases). Germline V CDR1 and CDR2: MNHEY, SMNVEV (reference sequence). The V and J ends lost 2 bases and 2 bases respectively, with 19 bases between them. This CDR3 contains 18 residues. In DNA form, the CDR3 reads TGTGCCAGCAGTTTAAGAGGGACTACAGGGTTACCTGGAAACACCATATATTTT. This sequence encodes CASSLRGTTGLPGNTIYF.

In this sample, this clone turned up a few times. The rearrangement uses TRBV4-1 and TRBJ2-5, with 11 bases matching TRBD2. Germline trimming cut 3 bases from V and 2 bases from J; bases unmatched to any gene: 5. The CDR3 extends over 16 amino acids. Germline CDR1 is MGHRA and CDR2 is YSYEKL. The CDR3 spells CASSHPSGGKQETQYF. CDR3 bases: TGCGCCAGCAGCCACCCTAGCGGGGGGAAGCAAGAGACCCAGTACTTC.